This passage covers 22 T cell receptor beta chains from one sample sequenced in a study of cytomegalovirus exposure and HLA in healthy donors. The PCR used 60 Vbeta and 13 Jbeta primers. Generated by immunoSEQ multiplex PCR, the TCRdb table keeps only in-frame clones and is missing some. This repertoire shows around 150,000 clones, 60% to 80% found once; its top ten account for approximately 2%. Sequenced sample: PBMCs. The source of these receptors is a man in his thirties or forties in good health and CMV-seronegative.

V and J are TRBV19 and TRBJ1-5; TRBD1 might be the D (5 bases). CDR3 length: 14 residues. Germline-derived CDR1 and CDR2 are LNHDA and SQIVND (reference sequence). V lost 3 bases, J lost 3 bases, and 9 bases lay in between. CDR3 DNA sequence: TGTGCCAGTAGTATTGACAGATTCAATCAGCCCCAGCATTTT. Its translation: CASSIDRFNQPQHF. Full variable domain (rest looked up from reference TRBV19 and TRBJ1-5): DGGITQSPKYLFRKEGQNVTLSCEQNLNHDAMYWYRQDPGQGLRLIYYSQIVNDFQKGDIAEGYSVSREKKESFPLTVTSAQKNPTAFYLCASSIDRFNQPQHFGDGTRLSIL.

The rearrangement uses TRBV27 and TRBJ1-2, with a weak D call TRBD1 (6 bases). The CDR3 extends over 15 amino acids. Trimming took 6 bases from V and 3 from J, leaving 17 bases between them. The germline V gene has CDR1 MNHEY and CDR2 SMNVEV (reference sequence). Written as DNA, the CDR3 is TGTGCCAGCAGCATGAGGACAGCCGAGGACTATGGCTACACCTTC. Translating gives CASSMRTAEDYGYTF.

The CDR3 sequence: CASSQGRGRNTEAFF. In DNA, the CDR3 is TGCGCCAGCAGCCAAGGCAGGGGGCGGAACACTGAAGCTTTCTTT. The chain employs TRBV4-1 and TRBJ1-1; 8 bases fit TRBD1. Germline trimming cut 1 base from V and 1 base from J; bases unmatched to any gene: 2. The CDR3 spans 15 residues. The V gene's germline CDR1 is MGHRA and CDR2 YSYEKL.

The chain has TRBV6-5 and TRBJ1-2; D remains ambiguous. Germline-derived CDR1 and CDR2 are MNHEY and SVGAGI. Deletions cut 2 bases from V and 1 base from J, with 11 bases between. This CDR3 contains 15 residues. This CDR3 is CASSYGQAFNYGYTF. The CDR3, as DNA: TGTGCCAGCAGTTACGGGCAGGCCTTTAACTATGGCTACACCTTC.

This chain links TRBV19 with TRBJ2-5; D perhaps matches TRBD2 (5 bases). V lost 6 bases and J lost 5, with 22 bases in between. There are 16 residues in the CDR3. Germline-derived CDR1 and CDR2 are LNHDA and SQIVND (reference sequence). This CDR3 reads CASSRTRTRPEETQYF. The DNA of the CDR3 is TGTGCCAGTAGCCGAACTCGGACTCGGCCGGAGGAGACCCAGTACTTC.

This clone was counted a few times. The chain is built from TRBV4-1 and TRBJ2-6; a weak D match, TRBD1 (5 bases). This CDR3 is 18 amino acids long. Between the trimmed V and J ends, which lost 0 bases and 0 bases, there was a span of 12 bases. CDR1 and CDR2 from the germline V gene are MGHRA and YSYEKL. The CDR3 DNA is TGCGCCAGCAGCCAAGATGGACAACAGGTCTCTGGGGCCAACGTCCTGACTTTC. It yields the protein CASSQDGQQVSGANVLTF.

The genes are TRBV2 and TRBJ2-1, with 16 bases that match TRBD2. Unmatched junction bases numbered 10, after V lost 7 bases and J lost 10 bases. CDR1 and CDR2 from the germline V gene are SNHLY and FYNNEI. This CDR3 spans 16 amino acids. The CDR3 is CASTRSGTSGRGEQFF. CDR3 DNA sequence: TGTGCCAGCACTCGATCCGGGACTAGCGGGAGGGGAGAGCAGTTCTTC.

The chain joins TRBV2 to TRBJ2-5; TRBD2 matches at 7 bases. CDR1 SNHLY and CDR2 FYNNEI come from the germline V gene. The CDR3 is 14 amino acids. V shed 3 bases, J shed 7 bases, and the junction held 8 bases outside the gene matches. CDR3 bases: TGTGCCAGCAGTGATCCTAGCGGAGCAGGGACCCAGTACTTC. This codes for CASSDPSGAGTQYF.

Comment on this clone: Distinct nucleotide sequences in the sample also encode this CDR3. The chain joins TRBV5-4 to TRBJ2-3, with D possibly being TRBD2 (5 bases). The CDR3 contains 15 residues. Deletions cut 1 base from V and 1 base from J, with 10 bases between. Germline lookup yields CDR1 SGHNT and CDR2 YYREEE (reference sequence). CDR3 sequence (DNA): TGTGCCAGCAGCTTGTTAGGGAGCTGCACAGATACGCAGTATTTT. Amino acids: CASSLLGSCTDTQYF.

To note about this clone: Its ends do not fully match the called genes, so a read error is possible. The genes are TRBV29-1 and TRBJ2-7; D might be TRBD1 (6 bases). This CDR3 spans 14 amino acids. CDR1 is SQVTM and CDR2 is ANQGSEA in the germline V gene. CDR3 region: CSVEGTPSSYEQYF. In nucleotides, the CDR3 is TGCAGCGTTGAGGGGACACCGAGCTCCTACGAGCAGTATTTC.

This chain uses TRBV2 with TRBJ1-2; D possibly corresponds to TRBD1 (5 bases). The V and J ends lost 4 bases and 5 bases respectively, with 14 bases between them. Looked up from germline, CDR1 is SNHLY and CDR2 is FYNNEI. The CDR3 covers 14 residues. In DNA, the CDR3 is TGTGCCAGCAGTGTGGGGCTGGGTGGTTATGGCTACACCTTC. This sequence encodes CASSVGLGGYGYTF.

The chain couples TRBV27 to TRBJ2-7; 10 bases fit TRBD1. This CDR3 spans 15 amino acids. The V gene end was trimmed by 6 bases and the J gene end by 4 bases; junction bases not matched to a gene: 9. In germline, CDR1 is MNHEY, CDR2 SMNVEV (reference sequence). The CDR3 protein is CASRGTDRGGYEQYF. The DNA for the CDR3 is TGTGCCAGCAGGGGGACGGACAGGGGGGGGTACGAGCAGTACTTC.

The rearrangement uses TRBV5-4 and TRBJ1-1; D is possibly TRBD1 (5 bases). Trimming pared 4 bases from V and 4 bases from J, leaving 14 bases between. Per germline, CDR1 SGHNT and CDR2 YYREEE (reference sequence). This CDR3 has 14 amino acids. The CDR3 spells CASSRQTWGTEAFF. DNA for the CDR3: TGTGCCAGCAGCCGACAGACCTGGGGCACTGAAGCTTTCTTT.

This clone appeared a few times. The chain combines TRBV5-1 with TRBJ2-5; 11 bases are a match to TRBD2. Unmatched junction bases numbered 5, after V lost 2 bases and J lost 5 bases. Germline CDR1 reads SGHRS; CDR2 reads YFSETQ. This CDR3 has 15 amino acids. CDR3 amino acids: CASSLLAGGPETQYF. For the CDR3, the DNA is TGCGCCAGCAGCTTATTAGCGGGAGGGCCGGAGACCCAGTACTTC.

This rearrangement joins TRBV15 to TRBJ2-1; D is possibly TRBD2 (5 bases). CDR1 is LNHNV, CDR2 YYDKDF, per germline (reference sequence). CDR3 length: 13 amino acids. V gave up 8 bases and J gave up 8 bases, with 16 bases separating them. CDR3 protein: CATRGNGEYEQFF. The DNA for the CDR3 is TGTGCCACCCGAGGGAACGGTGAGTATGAGCAGTTCTTC.

V and J are TRBV7-3 and TRBJ2-6; 8 positions match TRBD1. Germline V gene lookup returns CDR1 SGHTA and CDR2 FQGTGA. V trimming: 5 bases; J trimming: 3 bases; junction bases outside the gene matches: 6. CDR3 length equals 16 residues. The CDR3 loop is CASSGQGAGGANVLTF. CDR3 coding DNA: TGTGCCAGCAGCGGGCAGGGGGCCGGTGGGGCCAACGTCCTGACTTTC.

This chain uses TRBV29-1 with TRBJ2-3, with TRBD1 matching 7 bases. Germline V gene data show CDR1 as SQVTM and CDR2 as ANQGSEA. V lost 6 bases, J lost 1 base, and 16 bases stayed unmatched. The CDR3 has 17 residues. Here the CDR3 reads CSVHLPLGQAGTDTQYF. CDR3 sequence (DNA): TGCAGCGTGCATCTACCTCTCGGACAGGCCGGCACAGATACGCAGTATTTT.

This clone is judged medium-sized. The chain joins TRBV6-1 to TRBJ2-7, with 14 bases fitting TRBD2. Germline V gene data show CDR1 as MNHNS and CDR2 as SASEGT. The ends lost 3 bases at V and 4 bases at J; junction bases unmatched: 2. The CDR3 runs 15 residues. CDR3 region: CASSEGLAGVYEQYF. CDR3 sequence (DNA): TGTGCCAGCAGTGAGGGACTAGCGGGAGTTTACGAGCAGTACTTC.

J is TRBJ2-3 and V is TRBV28; 9 bases map to TRBD2. Trimming took 6 bases from V and 0 from J; bases not matched to a gene: 13. The CDR3 consists of 18 residues. The V gene's germline CDR1 is MDHEN and CDR2 SYDVKM. For the CDR3, the DNA is TGTGCCAGCAGGCCATGGACTAGCGCAGTAGCTAGCACAGATACGCAGTATTTT. Protein product: CASRPWTSAVASTDTQYF.

The gene calls are TRBV7-6 and TRBJ2-3; 10 positions agree with TRBD1. Per the germline V gene, CDR1 is SGHVS and CDR2 is FNYEAQ. The CDR3 is 15 residues long. The V gene end was trimmed by 4 bases and the J gene end by 3 bases; junction bases not matched to a gene: 4. Here the CDR3 DNA reads TGTGCCAGCAGCTACAGACAGGGGGCTACAGATACGCAGTATTTT. This translates into CASSYRQGATDTQYF.

The rearrangement uses TRBV9 and TRBJ2-3, with TRBD1 matching over 8 bases. This CDR3 is 16 amino acids long. The V and J ends lost 1 base and 2 bases, in that order; junction bases with no gene match: 6. Germline V gene lookup returns CDR1 SGDLS and CDR2 YYNGEE. Written as DNA, the CDR3 is TGTGCCAGCAGCGTAAGACCGGGACAGGACACAGATACGCAGTATTTT. Protein: CASSVRPGQDTDTQYF.

The rearrangement uses TRBV11-2 and TRBJ2-1, with 7 bases lining up with TRBD2. V dropped 2 bases and J dropped 2; count of bases not matched to a gene: 12. This CDR3 has 18 amino acids. Germline CDR1 reads SGHAT; CDR2 reads FQNNGV. The chain's CDR3 is CASSLIADSGYTYNEQFF. DNA of the CDR3: TGTGCCAGCAGCTTAATCGCCGATAGCGGGTATACCTACAATGAGCAGTTCTTC. The full variable domain, with the rest looked up from reference TRBV11-2 and TRBJ2-1, is EAGVAQSPRYKIIEKRQSVAFWCNPISGHATLYWYQQILGQGPKLLIQFQNNGVVDDSQLPKDRFSAERLKGVDSTLKIQPAKLEDSAVYLCASSLIADSGYTYNEQFFGPGTRLTVL.